This record covers a single T cell receptor (beta chain). The entry originates in a study of control samples from healthy donors and cancer patients. Profiled with immunoSEQ multiplex PCR; TCRdb holds only in-frame clones, not every one. The data show roughly 130,000 clones, around 93% seen once. V dropped 4 bases and J dropped 1 base, with 7 bases sitting between them. The CDR3 totals 13 residues. Germline CDR1 and CDR2: MNHEY and SMNVEV (reference sequence). J is TRBJ1-2 and V is TRBV27, with D unresolved. This clonotype originated in a man aged 18 to 29 in good health. Source material: blood. CDR3 DNA: TGTGCCAGCAGTTCAAGTCATAACTATGGCTACACCTTC. It translates to CASSSSHNYGYTF.